This T cell receptor beta chain comes out of a study of blood T cell repertoires in COVID-19. Whole-study context: Researchers got acute and convalescent COVID-19 samples from the United States, Italy and Spain. PBMCs, B-cell-depleted T cells, or T cells provided the cDNA or gDNA that made up the material.

Authors' processing steps: Reference gene primer amplification gave nucleated cell count estimates. Some clones are missing from TCRdb's copy, which holds only in-frame ones; the method was immunoSEQ multiplex PCR. V, J and clone size were drawn from that table, and D and trimming were deduced from the DNA. Counted here are 100,000 or so clones, just under 85% occurring once; the ten biggest clones make up about 10%. Germline lookup yields CDR1 MNHEY and CDR2 SVGAGI. Trimming cost V 7 bases and J 0 bases, with 12 bases left between them. The length of the CDR3 is 14 residues. The clonotype comes from a man between 35 and 55 years old with active or convalescent COVID-19. The V gene is TRBV6-5, the J gene TRBJ1-1; perhaps TRBD1 as D (5 bases). The sequenced sample was peripheral blood. The CDR3 DNA is TGTGCCAGCATCGGGGACTCCTTGAACACTGAAGCTTTCTTT. Encoded protein: CASIGDSLNTEAFF.